The 10 T cell receptor beta chains given below trace back to one sample, sequenced in a study of blood T cell repertoires in COVID-19. Profiling relied on immunoSEQ multiplex PCR, and the TCRdb table lists in-frame clones only, not all of them. The data show over 40,000 clones, 91% seen once. The sequenced material came from peripheral blood. All receptors come from a man between 65 and 85 years old with active COVID-19.

This clone has just one count. The chain is built from TRBV9 and TRBJ1-2, with 9 bases matching TRBD1. There are 14 residues in the CDR3. V trimming: 5 bases; J trimming: 2 bases; junction bases outside the gene matches: 4. In germline, CDR1 is SGDLS, CDR2 YYNGEE. The CDR3 spells CASSSDRGNYGYTF. Here the CDR3 DNA reads TGTGCCAGCAGTTCGGACAGGGGAAACTATGGCTACACCTTC.

This chain links TRBV21-1 with TRBJ1-2; TRBD1 is the table's D call and was not checked against the DNA. TRBV21-1 counts as a pseudogene. CDR3 length equals 13 residues. The CDR3 coding sequence is TGTGCCAGCAGGGCGGACAGGGGTTATGGCTACACCTTC. Translation gives CASRADRGYGYTF.

As for this clone: The sample has other DNA sequences that encode this CDR3 too. The V call is TRBV11-2, the J call TRBJ1-1, with 9 bases that match TRBD1. Trimming cost V 5 bases and J 4 bases; bases outside gene matches: 5. This CDR3 contains 14 residues. From germline, CDR1 is SGHAT and CDR2 FQNNGV. CDR3 protein: CASSLGQGSTEAFF. Here the CDR3 DNA reads TGTGCCAGCAGCCTGGGACAGGGAAGCACTGAAGCTTTCTTT.

This clone was counted a single time. V gene TRBV2 combines with J gene TRBJ1-2, with D unclear. Germline loops: CDR1 SNHLY, CDR2 FYNNEI. The CDR3 is made up of 16 amino acids. Trimming removed 7 bases from V and 6 bases from J, with 24 bases in between. This CDR3 is CASKTQLRLRLDGYTF. CDR3 nucleotides: TGTGCCAGCAAAACCCAGCTCCGACTGAGGCTAGATGGCTACACCTTC. Complete variable domain (other parts from reference TRBV2 and TRBJ1-2): EPEVTQTPSHQVTQMGQEVILRCVPISNHLYFYWYRQILGQKVEFLVSFYNNEISEKSEIFDDQFSVERPDGSNFTLKIRSTKLEDSAMYFCASKTQLRLRLDGYTFGSGTRLTVV.

This sequence joins TRBV4-1 and TRBJ1-5, with 8 bases lining up with TRBD1. The V gene's germline CDR1 is MGHRA and CDR2 YSYEKL. This CDR3 region has 15 residues. Trimming removed 0 bases from V and 2 bases from J; junction bases left unmatched: 0. CDR3 sequence (DNA): TGCGCCAGCAGCCAAGACAGGGGGCGCAATCAGCCCCAGCATTTT. Translation gives CASSQDRGRNQPQHF.

The rearrangement joins TRBV5-4 to TRBJ1-2; 7 nucleotides align to TRBD1. The V segment lost 4 bases and the J segment 8 bases; nucleotides outside the gene matches: 20. CDR1 SGHNT and CDR2 YYREEE come from the germline V gene (reference sequence). There are 17 residues in the CDR3. CDR3 loop: CASSVNRDSLGSWGYTF. The CDR3 nucleotides read TGTGCCAGCAGCGTAAACCGGGACAGCCTGGGTTCCTGGGGCTACACCTTC.

The rearrangement uses TRBV2 and TRBJ2-6; 8 positions agree with TRBD1. The CDR3 has 17 amino acids. Germline CDR1 is SNHLY and CDR2 is FYNNEI. The V gene end was trimmed by 8 bases and the J gene end by 4 bases; junction bases not matched to a gene: 13. This CDR3 is CASGGTGAPAGANVLTF. CDR3 DNA: TGTGCCAGCGGAGGGACAGGCGCACCCGCCGGGGCCAACGTCCTGACTTTC. Full variable domain (remainder filled in from reference TRBV2 and TRBJ2-6): EPEVTQTPSHQVTQMGQEVILRCVPISNHLYFYWYRQILGQKVEFLVSFYNNEISEKSEIFDDQFSVERPDGSNFTLKIRSTKLEDSAMYFCASGGTGAPAGANVLTFGAGSRLTVL.

This clone showed up just a few times. This chain joins TRBV12-3 or TRBV12-4 and TRBJ1-5; 8 nucleotides agree with TRBD1. Trimming took 6 bases from V and 5 from J; bases not matched to a gene: 3. The CDR3 extends over 13 amino acids. The CDR3 sequence: CASRGQGDQPQHF. CDR3 in DNA: TGTGCCAGCAGAGGACAGGGCGATCAGCCCCAGCATTTT.

The V gene is TRBV6-5, the J gene TRBJ2-5, with 10 bases aligning to TRBD2. The CDR3 sequence is 12 residues long. The germline gives CDR1 MNHEY, CDR2 SVGAGI. The trim removed 11 bases at V and 3 bases at J, leaving 3 bases unmatched. The CDR3 coding sequence is TGTGCCGGAAGCGGGGGGGAAGAGACCCAGTACTTC. Protein sequence: CAGSGGEETQYF.

The chain joins TRBV28 to TRBJ1-2, with TRBD1 matching 7 bases. CDR3 size: 15 residues. Unmatched junction bases numbered 9, after V lost 8 bases and J lost 0 bases. CDR1 and CDR2 (germline): MDHEN, SYDVKM. CDR3: CASFVSGQANYGYTF. CDR3 coding DNA: TGTGCCAGCTTCGTGTCTGGACAGGCTAACTATGGCTACACCTTC.